The entry below gives a single T cell receptor (beta chain) sequence along with its context. The entry originates in a study of blood T cell repertoires in COVID-19. Germline CDR1 reads SEHNR; CDR2 reads FQNEAQ (reference sequence). This CDR3 region has 16 residues. V lost 0 bases to trimming and J lost 3 bases; unmatched junction nucleotides: 5. Assay: immunoSEQ multiplex PCR; the TCRdb copy retains only in-frame clones and omits some. The repertoire includes 20,000 to 25,000 clones, 75% to 95% of them detected once, and less than 9% sits in the top ten. This clonotype originated in a man between 65 and 85 years old with active COVID-19. V usage is TRBV7-9 and J usage is TRBJ2-5; 9 bases align to TRBD1. Sequencing was carried out using peripheral blood. This CDR3 is CASSLAGTGQKETQYF. CDR3 DNA: TGTGCCAGCAGCTTAGCTGGGACAGGGCAGAAAGAGACCCAGTACTTC.